This TCR beta chain was identified during a study of CD8+CD57+ T cells in acquired aplastic anemia. Study background: CD4+ and CD8+ cells, once sorted, gave DNA averaging approximately 3.4 ug. Study-level results: Common to patients and controls were twenty-nine CD8+ CDR3 sequences.

Sequencing was done on patients that had shown CD8+CD57+ cell expansion by flow cytometry. Genomic DNA acted as the template from which TCR beta VDJ combination and CDR3 sequence profiling were carried out. TCRdb called the reads again in MiXCR, with one record for every CDR3 protein. The data hold about 41,000 distinct CDR3 sequences, with under 80% observed a single time. The count of this clonotype is one. Its antigen is not known. Input material: sorted CD4+, CD8+, or CD8+CD57+ T cells (not recorded which) from PBMCs. This TCR derives from a human donor with aplastic anemia.

CDR3 nucleotides: TGTGCCATCAGTGAGTCGGTGGCAGGGCCTTATGGCTACACCATATATTTT. Its protein product is CAISESVAGPYGYTIYF. The rearrangement uses TRBV10-3 and TRBJ1-3, with a tentative D call TRBD1 (5 bases). V was clipped by 0 bases and J by 8 bases, with 20 bases between them. The CDR3 has 17 residues. Germline V gives CDR1 ENHRY, CDR2 SYGVKD.